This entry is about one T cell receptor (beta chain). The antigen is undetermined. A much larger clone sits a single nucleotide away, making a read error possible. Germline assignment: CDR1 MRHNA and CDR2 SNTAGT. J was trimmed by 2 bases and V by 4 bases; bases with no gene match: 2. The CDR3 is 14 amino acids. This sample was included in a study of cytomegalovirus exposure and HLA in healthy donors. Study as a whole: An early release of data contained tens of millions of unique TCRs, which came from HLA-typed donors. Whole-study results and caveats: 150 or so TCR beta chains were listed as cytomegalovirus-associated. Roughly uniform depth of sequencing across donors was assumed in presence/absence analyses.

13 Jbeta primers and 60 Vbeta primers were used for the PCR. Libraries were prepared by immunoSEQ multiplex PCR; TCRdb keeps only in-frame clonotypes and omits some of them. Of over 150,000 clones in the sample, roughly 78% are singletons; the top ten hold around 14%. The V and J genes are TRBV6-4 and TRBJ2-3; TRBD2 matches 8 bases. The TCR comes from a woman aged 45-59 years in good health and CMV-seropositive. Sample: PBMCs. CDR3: CASSGGLDTDTQYF. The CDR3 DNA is TGTGCCAGCAGTGGGGGACTAGACACAGATACGCAGTATTTT.